This T cell receptor (beta chain) was captured in a study of tumor and adjacent non-tumor tissue in lung cancer. In the case of this clonotype: This may arise from a read error, as a much more abundant clone is one base away.

No cell sorting was done before RNA was extracted from the tissue. Three rounds of nested PCR, following a modified ARM-PCR protocol, produced the TCRbeta library. TCRdb fed the multiplex PCR reads into MiXCR, producing one record per CDR3 protein. The table shows more than 85,000 distinct CDR3 sequences, with roughly 84% occurring only once. CDR3 size: 14 residues. V lost 6 bases, J lost 0 bases, and 15 bases lay in between. The germline CDR1 and CDR2 sequences are DFQATT and SNEGSKA (reference sequence). The source is a man in his 70s with non-small cell lung cancer. Sequencing input: lung tumor tissue. The J gene is TRBJ2-7, the V gene TRBV20-1; D gene unclear. The CDR3 is CSAPRSVSSYEQYF. The CDR3 DNA sequence: TGCAGTGCCCCTCGTAGTGTTAGCTCCTACGAGCAGTACTTC.